A single TCR beta chain is shown here with its context. Which antigen it targets is not known. Base qualities are not recorded, but no much larger clone differs from it by a single base. Per the germline V gene, WSHSY is the CDR1 and SAAADI is the CDR2. Inclusive of the bounding cysteine and phenylalanine, the CDR3 is 15 residues long. Kept here is only the CDR3 DNA, which spans 45 bases and is read in frame from base 1. V is pruned by 7 bases and J by 1 base, leaving 7 bases of the junction without a gene match. These data come from a study of blood T cell repertoires in COVID-19 (dated by TCRdb to 2020 to 2021). Study-level background: Samples covering the acute and convalescent phases of COVID-19 were provided by collaborators in the United States, Italy and Spain. The material from the prospective study consisted of cDNA or gDNA derived from T cells, B-cell-depleted T cells, or PBMCs. HLA class I and class II types, where available, came from metadata supplied by the sample provider rather than from assay-based typing. Samples came from the ongoing ImmuneRACE study (first 160 participants) plus 1,254 subjects from 6 global collaborators. Subjects who had been exposed to COVID-19, were actively infected with it, or had recovered from it provided the deeply sampled blood TCRbeta repertoires that made up the dataset. The repertoires were made available in a free public database intended to serve as a resource for research on the immune response to SARS-CoV-2. A de-identified subject ID, COVID-19 status, age in years and sex were almost always included in the sample metadata. The full study reports these points: The amount of clinical and demographic metadata varied by source and participant and was provided uncurated.

The immunoSEQ Assay, a bias-controlled multiplex PCR, was used to amplify TCRbeta CDR3 regions from genomic DNA. The study's processing was this. Within the assay, amplification of reference gene primers was used to estimate how many nucleated cells each sample contained. To quantify the absolute abundance of each unique TCRbeta CDR3 rearrangement, sequence reads were collapsed and filtered. Productive Simpson clonality was computed per sample as the square root of Simpson's diversity index over productive rearrangements. What TCRdb holds here is the immuneACCESS table cut down to in-frame rearrangements. Part of the clones is not present; checked against another copy, under half of the missing clones reflect an unresolved V gene, and the others are unexplained. V, J and clone size are those of that table, while D and trimming were read from the DNA. Recorded for this sample are about 95,000 clones; roughly 90% of them occurred a single time. The ten most abundant clones make up 3% to 4% of the sample.

Collaborating institutions collected whole blood in K2EDTA tubes following their own protocols. For TCRbeta analysis, collaborators shipped samples in one of three forms: frozen whole blood, isolated PBMCs, or DNA extracted from either of those sample types. The rearranged chain carries TRBV10-2 and TRBJ2-3, with 8 bases in between that match TRBD1. The sequenced sample was peripheral blood. The receptor comes from a woman aged 70-85 years with acute or convalescent COVID-19. The CDR3 region has the sequence CASNRGTGGTDTQYF. The nucleotide sequence reads TGCGCCAGCAACCGAGGGACAGGAGGCACAGATACGCAGTATTTT.